Listed here are 22 T cell receptor beta chains from one sample, sequenced in a study of identical twins' blood T cells. TCRdb used MiXCR to reprocess the 5' RACE reads, holding one entry per CDR3 protein. The data show fewer than 450,000 distinct CDR3 sequences, with more than 25% seen just once and around 5.6% held by the top ten. Sequenced material: PBMCs. The receptors stem from a woman aged 18-49 years in good health.

As for this clonotype: Being one base from a much bigger clone, this may be a read error. V usage is TRBV20-1 and J usage is TRBJ2-2; D is undetermined. CDR1 DFQATT and CDR2 SNEGSKA come from the germline V gene (reference sequence). V was trimmed by 4 bases and J by 5 bases, leaving 11 bases between them. The CDR3 is 13 amino acids. CDR3 loop: CSATTGWTGELFF. CDR3 bases: TGCAGTGCTACAACCGGCTGGACCGGGGAGCTGTTTTTT.

A few counts support this clonotype. The rearrangement links TRBV7-9 to TRBJ1-4; no reliable D call. This CDR3 comprises 15 residues. The V end lost 0 bases, the J end lost 7 bases, and 12 bases lay between the germline ends. Germline CDR1 SEHNR, CDR2 FQNEAQ (reference sequence). CDR3 in DNA: TGTGCCAGCAGCTTAGCCTCGGCACGCGGTGAAAAACTGTTTTTT. Its protein product is CASSLASARGEKLFF.

The chain carries TRBV6-5 and TRBJ2-6; 7 positions agree with TRBD1. J gave up 1 base and V 2 bases, and 8 bases lay outside the gene matches. Germline-derived CDR1 and CDR2 are MNHEY and SVGAGI. The CDR3 contains 18 residues. CDR3 DNA: TGTGCCAGCAGTTACCTTATGAAGACAGGGTCTGGGGCCAACGTCCTGACTTTC. Amino acids: CASSYLMKTGSGANVLTF.

The rearrangement joins TRBV18 to TRBJ2-5, with 10 bases matching TRBD2. Germline V gene data show CDR1 as KGHSH and CDR2 as LQKENI. CDR3 size: 15 residues. Trimming removed 6 bases from V and 0 bases from J; junction bases left unmatched: 4. Here the CDR3 reads CASSPGLAHQETQYF. The CDR3 DNA reads as TGTGCCAGCTCCCCGGGACTAGCGCACCAAGAGACCCAGTACTTC.

In its sample, this clonotype was seen a few times. The J gene is TRBJ1-5, the V gene TRBV29-1; D is undetermined. CDR1 and CDR2 (germline): SQVTM, ANQGSEA. The length of the CDR3 is 12 residues. V was shortened by 4 bases and J by 9 bases, with 13 bases between the two germline ends. This CDR3 reads CSVGRPNGPQHF. The CDR3 DNA follows: TGCAGCGTTGGCAGACCGAATGGGCCCCAGCATTTT. Complete variable domain (other parts from reference TRBV29-1 and TRBJ1-5): SAVISQKPSRDICQRGTSLTIQCQVDSQVTMMFWYRQQPGQSLTLIATANQGSEATYESGFVIDKFPISRPNLTFSTLTVSNMSPEDSSIYLCSVGRPNGPQHFGDGTRLSIL.

V and J are TRBV7-9 and TRBJ1-3, with D maybe TRBD1 (6 bases). Trimming removed 4 bases at V and 2 bases at J, with 12 bases between. This CDR3 contains 15 residues. The germline V gene has CDR1 SEHNR and CDR2 FQNEAQ (reference sequence). The CDR3 loop reads CASSYTQGTGNTIYF. The CDR3 DNA is TGTGCCAGCAGCTACACACAGGGTACTGGAAACACCATATATTTT. The full variable domain, with the rest looked up from reference TRBV7-9 and TRBJ1-3, is DTGVSQNPRHKITKRGQNVTFRCDPISEHNRLYWYRQTLGQGPEFLTYFQNEAQLEKSRLLSDRFSAERPKGSFSTLEIQRTEQGDSAMYLCASSYTQGTGNTIYFGEGSWLTVV.

In this sample, this clonotype turned up a few times. This chain uses TRBV18 with TRBJ1-5, with D unclear. CDR3 size: 14 residues. The V and J ends lost 6 bases and 4 bases respectively, with 13 bases between them. Germline loops: CDR1 KGHSH, CDR2 LQKENI. CDR3 coding DNA: TGTGCCAGCTCCCAGCAATCTGAGAATCAGCCCCAGCATTTT. Its translation: CASSQQSENQPQHF.

This chain joins TRBV20-1 and TRBJ2-1, with D tentatively TRBD1 (5 bases). Germline CDR1 is DFQATT and CDR2 is SNEGSKA (reference sequence). V lost 1 base and J lost 0, with 16 bases in between. The length of the CDR3 is 17 residues. The CDR3 bases are TGCAGTGCTAGAGTCCTTAGAAGGGGCTCCTCCTACAATGAGCAGTTCTTC. This translates into CSARVLRRGSSYNEQFF.

CDR3 sequence reads: CATTVSMGNTEAFF. In DNA form, the CDR3 reads TGTGCCACCACCGTCTCCATGGGGAACACTGAAGCTTTCTTT. This chain uses TRBV18 with TRBJ1-1; D is uncertain. V was pared by 10 bases and J by 1 base, with 16 bases between. This CDR3 spans 14 amino acids. CDR1 is KGHSH and CDR2 is LQKENI in the germline V gene.

This clonotype has a handful of counts. This chain links TRBV5-1 with TRBJ1-4; the D gene is possibly TRBD1 (6 bases). The CDR3 runs 14 residues. V dropped 5 bases and J dropped 7 bases, with 15 bases sitting between them. The germline CDR1 and CDR2 sequences are SGHRS and YFSETQ. CDR3 sequence reads: CASSLGGGGEKLFF. CDR3 bases: TGCGCCAGCAGTCTGGGGGGCGGAGGTGAAAAACTGTTTTTT.

This clonotype was detected only a few times. This chain connects TRBV5-6 to TRBJ2-4; D gene uncertain. Germline CDR1 reads SGHDT; CDR2 reads YYEEEE. V dropped 0 bases and J dropped 11 bases, with 21 bases sitting between them. The length of the CDR3 is 16 residues. CDR3: CASSLDVEQPVSFQYF. The CDR3 DNA reads TGTGCCAGCAGCTTGGACGTAGAGCAGCCGGTTAGTTTTCAGTACTTC.

Many counts were recorded for this clonotype. J is TRBJ2-3 and V is TRBV14, with unresolved D. The germline gives CDR1 SGHDN, CDR2 FVKESK. The V gene lost 5 bases and the J gene lost 2 bases, with 8 bases spanning the gap. The CDR3 consists of 13 residues. The CDR3 region is CASSVLTTDTQYF. The CDR3 DNA is TGTGCCAGCAGCGTCCTGACCACAGATACGCAGTATTTT.

This chain links TRBV27 with TRBJ1-1, with D tentatively TRBD1 (5 bases). Germline V gene lookup returns CDR1 MNHEY and CDR2 SMNVEV (reference sequence). V lost 0 bases to trimming and J lost 2 bases, with 10 bases between them. This CDR3 contains 15 residues. The CDR3 DNA reads as TGTGCCAGCAGTTTATCGAGTGGGGCAAACACTGAAGCTTTCTTT. This translates into CASSLSSGANTEAFF.

This clonotype was found a few times. The chain recombines TRBV6-6 with TRBJ2-1; 8 bases agree with TRBD2. Per the germline V gene, CDR1 is MNHNY and CDR2 is SVGAGI (reference sequence). V trimming: 8 bases; J trimming: 8 bases; junction bases outside the gene matches: 23. The CDR3 has 18 residues. The CDR3 nucleotides read TGTGCCAGCGCAAACACCGTCCGAGGACTAGCTGAGGGGGATGAGCAGTTCTTC. This sequence encodes CASANTVRGLAEGDEQFF.

The chain links TRBV29-1 to TRBJ1-1; 12 bases are a match to TRBD1. The length of the CDR3 is 17 residues. Germline values: CDR1 SQVTM, CDR2 ANQGSEA. V was pared by 1 base and J by 4 bases, with 10 bases of the junction left unmatched. The CDR3 DNA sequence: TGCAGCGTTGAAGCGACCGCGGGACAGGGGGCCCGCACTGAAGCTTTCTTT. Residues: CSVEATAGQGARTEAFF.

This clonotype was observed a few times. The rearrangement links TRBV20-1 to TRBJ2-3; 11 bases agree with TRBD1. The CDR3 contains 13 residues. The germline V gene has CDR1 DFQATT and CDR2 SNEGSKA (reference sequence). V gave up 6 bases and J gave up 3 bases; unmatched junction bases: 2. The CDR3 reads CSAGQGATDTQYF. CDR3 nucleotides: TGCAGTGCAGGACAGGGGGCGACAGATACGCAGTATTTT.

The table lists this clonotype with a few counts. This chain uses TRBV3-1 with TRBJ2-1; 7 nucleotides align to TRBD2. This CDR3 has 13 residues. The ends lost 1 base at V and 13 bases at J; junction bases unmatched: 7. Germline V gene lookup returns CDR1 LGHDT and CDR2 YNNKEL (reference sequence). CDR3 coding DNA: TGTGCCAGCAGCCAAGGGGGGGGGACTCCCCAGTTCTTC. Protein sequence: CASSQGGGTPQFF.

This chain links TRBV19 with TRBJ2-5; TRBD1 is a possible D gene (6 bases). Deletions cut 5 bases from V and 1 base from J, with 14 bases between. The germline V gene has CDR1 LNHDA and CDR2 SQIVND (reference sequence). This CDR3 is built from 15 residues. In nucleotides, the CDR3 is TGTGCCAGTAGTGTAACAGGGTCCCTCCAAGAGACCCAGTACTTC. Its translation is CASSVTGSLQETQYF.

V is TRBV15 and J is TRBJ1-2; 9 bases match TRBD1. After removal of 0 bases from V and 5 bases from J, the junction contained 4 bases not matched to a gene. The CDR3 consists of 15 residues. From germline, CDR1 is LNHNV and CDR2 YYDKDF (reference sequence). The CDR3 coding sequence is TGTGCCACCAGCAGAGAAACAGGGGGCCCATATGGCTACACCTTC. Translating gives CATSRETGGPYGYTF.

The rearrangement links TRBV29-1 to TRBJ2-7; 8 nucleotides line up with TRBD1. Germline values: CDR1 SQVTM, CDR2 ANQGSEA. This CDR3 is built from 15 residues. Unmatched junction bases numbered 9, after V lost 2 bases and J lost 3 bases. The CDR3 loop reads CSVESRRDRFYEQYF. CDR3 nucleotides: TGCAGCGTTGAAAGTAGGCGGGACAGGTTCTACGAGCAGTACTTC.

The CDR3 sequence is CSARGPIDYTEAFF. In DNA form, the CDR3 reads TGCAGTGCTAGAGGGCCGATTGATTACACTGAAGCTTTCTTT. The chain employs TRBV20-1 and TRBJ1-1; the D is unclear. CDR3 length: 14 residues. V gave up 1 base and J gave up 3 bases, with 12 bases separating them. Germline assignment: CDR1 DFQATT and CDR2 SNEGSKA (reference sequence).

This clonotype was picked up many times. V gene TRBV28 combines with J gene TRBJ2-1; D remains ambiguous. The CDR3 extends over 12 amino acids. V dropped 2 bases and J dropped 8 bases, with 7 bases sitting between them. Germline-derived CDR1 and CDR2 are MDHEN and SYDVKM. The chain's CDR3 is CASSLLPDEQFF. The CDR3, as DNA: TGTGCCAGCAGTTTACTTCCCGATGAGCAGTTCTTC.